This TCR beta chain is from a study of blood T cell repertoires in COVID-19 (dated by TCRdb to the early 2020s). As for the study more broadly: Samples from collaborators originated in the United States, Italy and Spain and spanned both the acute and convalescent phases of COVID-19. Nearly every sample came with metadata listing a de-identified subject ID, COVID-19 status, age in years and sex. Where available, HLA class I and class II types were taken from metadata supplied by the sample provider and were not determined by assay-based typing. The samples were drawn from the first 160 participants of the ongoing ImmuneRACE study and from some 1,300 subjects provided by 6 global collaborators. The dataset comprised deeply sampled blood TCRbeta repertoires from subjects exposed to, actively infected with, or recovered from COVID-19. The prospective study material was composed of cDNA or gDNA derived from T cells, B-cell-depleted T cells, or PBMCs. The repertoires were released in a freely available public database intended as a resource for research on the immune response to SARS-CoV-2. Broad study findings and their caveats: The amount of clinical and demographic metadata varied by source and participant and was provided uncurated.

Whole blood was collected in K2EDTA tubes by collaborating institutions according to the institutions' own protocols. For TCRbeta analysis, collaborator samples were shipped as frozen whole blood, as isolated PBMCs, or as DNA extracted from either sample type. TCRbeta CDR3 regions were amplified from genomic DNA by means of the immunoSEQ Assay, a bias-controlled multiplex PCR. As for the authors' bioinformatics: The number of nucleated cells in each sample was estimated from the amplification of reference gene primers within the assay. To quantify the absolute abundance of each unique TCRbeta CDR3 rearrangement, sequence reads were collapsed and filtered. For each sample, productive Simpson clonality was calculated by taking the square root of Simpson's diversity index across productive rearrangements. This immuneACCESS table, as held by TCRdb, lists in-frame sequences with V and J called but not all clones. Of the missing ones, under half trace to an unresolved V gene in checked studies; the others have no known cause. V, J and clone size reflect that table, while D and trimming were determined from the DNA. Across this sample there are nearly 110,000 clones, with more than 80% seen only once. In total, the top ten clones hold 11% to 15% of the sample.

Turning to this clone: No antigen is known for it. Base qualities are not recorded, but no much larger clone differs from it by a single base.

V has 6 bases trimmed and J has 9 bases trimmed; junction bases matching no gene number 4. The germline V gene supplies CDR1 MDHEN and CDR2 SYDVKM. The cysteine opens and the phenylalanine closes a CDR3 of 13 amino acids. This entry keeps only the CDR3 DNA: 39 bases, framed from base 1. What was sequenced was peripheral blood. The clonotype comes from a woman aged 60 to 75 with acute or convalescent COVID-19. The chain is encoded by TRBV28 joined to TRBJ2-1, with 11 junctional bases fitting TRBD1. The CDR3 region: CASRGTGGSEQFF. The bases are TGTGCCAGCAGAGGGACAGGGGGGAGTGAGCAGTTCTTC.